This entry features one TCR beta chain sequence. Its antigen is unknown. The germline gene is not matched at one end of the junction; a read error may be the cause. The CDR3 covers 16 residues. The germline CDR1 and CDR2 sequences are SGHNT and YENEEA. RNA was extracted from bulk tissue without any cell sorting. More than 3 cm separated this lung sample from the edge of the tumor. Chemotherapy-naive patients with new lung cancer underwent thoracic surgery in China, August–late 2014. Three rounds of nested PCR, following a modified ARM-PCR protocol, produced the TCRbeta library. A single record per CDR3 protein comes from TCRdb applying MiXCR to the multiplex PCR reads. The sample has 60,000 or so distinct CDR3 sequences; about 55% are singletons. This sample stems from a study of tumor and adjacent non-tumor tissue in lung cancer. Looking at the study overall: Patients were aged roughly 30 to 76, around ten men and 4 to 6 women, stage I to III. Some 3.9 million productive TCRbeta reads were obtained per sample on average. Study results and limitations: Top 100 clones took a larger repertoire share in normal lung.

Sequencing used distant non-tumor lung tissue. This clonotype was sampled from a man in his 70s with non-small cell lung cancer. The genes are TRBV11-3 and TRBJ2-2, with D perhaps TRBD1 (6 bases). CDR3 coding DNA: TGTGCCAGCAGATTAGACGGGACACGTAACACCGGGGAGCTGTTTTTT. Translated: CASRLDGTRNTGELFF.